This T cell receptor beta chain emerged from a study of cytomegalovirus exposure and HLA in healthy donors (dated by TCRdb to 2016 to 2017). Background on the whole study: In an earlier analysis of 450 to 750 of the donors, 250 to 350 Gb of sequence data and 120 million or so unique TCR beta sequences from roughly 200 million T cells were reported. On average, 235,054 unique TCR beta nucleotide sequences were sequenced per donor among a few hundred genotyped donors of the cohort, with 15% to 20% of those sequences being non-productive. The study aimed to test whether signatures of past pathogen exposure could be identified by cataloging public T cell receptors. Typing coverage varied by locus: roughly 620-630 donors for A, B, C, DRB1 and DQB1; some 520 for DQA1; some 610 for DPA1; fewer than 480 for DPB1. Besides the first cohort of 666 subjects, a separate validation cohort made up of roughly 130 different subjects was used. Rather than drawing on any new phenotypic data, the later analysis identified candidate immune exposures from TCR beta sequences and the way those sequences occurred across donors. Of the approximately 400 genotyped donors, less than 90% were placed in the genetic ancestry cluster associated with self-reported Caucasian donors. Several DR-DQ haplotypes were treated as single units for association and clustering because of strong linkage in the cohort. The study profiled the T cell repertoires of under 700 subjects by immunosequencing and related them to cytomegalovirus serostatus. A later analysis re-analyzed previously published TCR beta repertoires from 500 to 700 donors and added high-resolution HLA genotyping to study TCR occurrence patterns. In an earlier analysis of roughly 600 of the donors, high-throughput TCR beta sequencing was used to judge whether each TCR beta V gene segment behaved as functional or pseudogenic. A later genetic analysis took genome-wide SNP genotypes for 398 of the 666 donors and used that subset as a discovery cohort. The study combined high-throughput TCR immunosequencing, statistical association of individual TCRs with disease status, and machine learning to predict cytomegalovirus infection status. Roughly 320 gigabases of sequencing data and tens of millions of unique TCR sequences made up an early release that covered around 640 HLA-typed donors. Every repertoire in the discovery cohort had been generated on one and the same sequencing platform. Donor age, sex, ethnicity and CMV serostatus were collected together with the repertoire data. HLA typing included class I and class II loci at four-digit resolution.

The method was the immunoSEQ multiplex PCR assay. For the multiplex PCR, a mixture combining 60 forward primers for TCR Vbeta segments and 13 reverse primers for TCR Jbeta segments was used. The CDR3 region of rearranged TCR beta genes was amplified from genomic DNA by a multiplex PCR assay. The amplified TCR beta libraries were sequenced on the Illumina HiSeq System as 87-base-pair reads. In the source study's methods: A later analysis counted 65 million to 90 million unique TCR beta chains across the approximately 700 repertoires, and 10 million to 11 million of these chains were shared by at least two donors. To remove PCR and sequencing errors, raw reads were error-corrected and collapsed into unique sequences using a nearest-neighbor algorithm that merged closely related sequences. To assign V, D and J gene segments, CDR3 sequences were aligned to IMGT reference sequences. For a sequence to be retained, a match of at least six nucleotides to both a V gene segment and a J gene segment was required. Rearrangements were classified as productive when the CDR3 lacked stop codons and remained in frame with V and J, and all other rearrangements were classified as non-productive. CDR3 was defined according to IMGT convention as the region running from the second conserved V-encoded cysteine to the conserved J-encoded phenylalanine. In an earlier analysis of roughly 580 of the donors, sequences lacking an unambiguous match to a single V gene segment were excluded. An earlier analysis of 500 to 700 of the donors classified V segments as functional when productive rearrangements were above 56.7% and as segregating when the standard deviation between donors was above 5%. A statistical classification framework was developed to diagnose cytomegalovirus status using the catalog of TCR beta chain sequences. A later analysis assigned V and J genes by comparing TCR nucleotide sequences with IMGT/GENE-DB human TR gene sequences. A later analysis assigned CDR3 sequences and most-parsimonious VDJ recombination scenarios with the TCRdist pipeline. In a later analysis, each TCR beta chain was defined by its CDR3 amino acid sequence together with its V-gene family, and reads lacking a unique V-gene family were excluded. A later analysis removed 450 to 600 highly shared, low-generation-probability nucleotide sequences to deal with suspected cross-contamination and a sequencing artifact. In a later analysis, a clonal expansion index for each public chain was calculated from normalized within-repertoire ranks of inferred template counts. A later analysis computed generation probabilities with a VDJ recombination model fitted to out-of-frame rearrangements, and checked the results against IGoR. Hypergeometric tests were used in a later analysis to score TCR-TCR, TCR-HLA and TCR-CMV co-occurrence, with a repertoire-size bias correction applied to the TCR pairs. False discovery rates were estimated in a later analysis by permuting HLA or CMV assignments 20 times. In a later analysis, co-occurring TCRs were grouped with DBSCAN, and TCRdist sequence similarity was added when clustering was performed within HLA-allele-positive subsets. For co-occurrence clustering, repertoires with fewer than 30,000 or more than 120,000 public chains were excluded, along with 4 to 6 repertoires with anomalous nucleotide sharing. Here the immuneACCESS table is served through TCRdb, limited to in-frame sequences with V and J called. Missing clones are a known gap in these copies; in checked studies unresolved V genes cover under half, and the rest lacks a known reason. Clone size and the V and J calls come from that table; the DNA yielded D and trimming. The sample table lists about 150,000 clones, approximately 68% of them with a count of one. The top ten clonotypes cover about 4.5% of the sample.

General conclusions and limits of the study: The cohort was sequenced for TCR beta chains only, and without alpha or paired-chain data the features that could be detected were limited. HLA typing was unavailable for some donors at each locus, so association tests used only the typed subset. Because counts were too low, some 17 rarely observed V segments, including chromosome 9 orphons, were left out of the earlier analysis of some 600 of the donors. A few of the identified cytomegalovirus-associated TCR beta chains were confirmed in vitro to be specific for cytomegalovirus antigens. Because the 87-base-pair reads could not distinguish some IMGT-functional V segments, including TRBV6-2 and TRBV6-3, those segments were excluded. In a later genetic analysis, fewer N-insertions in productive TCRs were reported among donors in an Asian-associated ancestry cluster than the approximately 710-donor mean. When HLA alleles, especially DR and DQ, strongly co-occurred, TCR associations were difficult to assign to individual alleles. V-gene and J-gene trimming of TCR beta chains was associated with a missense DCLRE1C variant in a later genetic analysis, and the association was replicated in an independent cohort. Most CMV-associated TCR beta chains appeared to be HLA-restricted in a later analysis, and the HLA associations seemed to be driven largely by CMV exposure. In a later analysis, several top co-occurrence clusters were reported to appear linked to parvovirus B19, influenza, CMV and Epstein-Barr virus. In an earlier analysis of more than 450 of the donors, most TCR beta V segments were observed in productive rearrangements about 87% or about 30% of the time, broadly matching IMGT annotations. A further reported finding was that TCR beta sequences accurately predicted the HLA-A and HLA-B alleles for most subjects in the first cohort. In a later analysis, HLA-associated TCR beta chains showed more clonal expansion and lower generation probabilities than non-associated chains that were equally common. In the study, some 180 TCR beta chains were listed as associated with cytomegalovirus. Correlated functional status among segregating V segments might reflect linkage disequilibrium, but an unknown experimental factor could not be ruled out. The authors suggested that the approach could potentially be generalized to other disease states and immunological phenotypes. According to a later analysis, TCR association rates differed among HLA loci, with DRB1 alleles showing the most associated TCRs and HLA-C alleles showing the fewest. Immune exposure information for the cohort was limited to CMV serostatus. A later analysis associated about 17,000 TCR beta sequences with specific HLA alleles at a false discovery rate of 0.05. A cluster of highly shared sequence variants was judged likely to be a technical artifact of the sequencing pipeline. Most TCR sequences were observed very rarely across donors, whereas some public TCRs were present in many individuals. Cytomegalovirus status was reported to be diagnosed by the classifier with high specificity and sensitivity in both the original and validation cohorts. The presence/absence analyses assumed that sequencing depth was roughly uniform across donors, and that assumption may not be true.

From cysteine to phenylalanine, the CDR3 is 16 amino acids long. The entry retains the CDR3 DNA only, 48 bases that are in frame from base 1. CDR1 and CDR2 are drawn from the germline V gene: ENHRY, SYGVKD. After removal of 3 bases from V and 4 bases from J, the junction retains 10 bases not matched to a gene. In total, 630 or so healthy bone marrow donors made up the cohort. All cohort members were sampled while nominally healthy, although unrecorded immune exposures were likely present. The donor tested CMV seronegative, placing the donor among the 350 or so seronegative members of the cohort. A peripheral blood sample was collected from each donor, and TCR beta sequencing was performed on peripheral blood mononuclear cells. The Qiagen DNeasy Blood Extraction Kit was used to extract genomic DNA from the blood cell samples. In this sample, this clone turned up once. Its antigen is not yet known. Base qualities are not recorded, but no much larger clone differs from it by a single base.

This sequence originates from a man in his sixties in good health and CMV-seronegative. The sequence joins TRBV10-3 to TRBJ2-7; 9 nucleotides in the junction match TRBD2. Sequenced: PBMCs. This receptor has the CDR3 CAISDRSSGKRYEQYF. The nucleotides read TGTGCCATCAGTGATCGCTCTAGCGGGAAACGATACGAGCAGTACTTC.